The sequence of this T cell receptor (beta chain) was determined in a study of shared T cell receptors in the human thymus (dated by TCRdb to the early 2020s). For the wider study: The study examined how self-reactive, shared T-cell receptor alpha chains are generated in the human thymus.

V lost 2 bases and J lost 8 bases; the stretch between them is 12 bases long. CDR1 LNHDA and CDR2 SQIVND are derived from the germline V gene (reference sequence). The CDR3 goes from the cysteine to the phenylalanine over 13 residues. Only the CDR3 DNA is retained, 39 bases long and in frame from the first base. About this clone itself: Its antigen remains undetermined. No much larger clonotype is one base removed from it; base qualities were not supplied.

Libraries were prepared through the immunoSEQ multiplex PCR assay. The immuneACCESS repertoire file appears here via TCRdb, limited to in-frame rearrangements. These files lack a portion of the clones; in checked studies, under half of the deficit traces to unresolved V genes, and the cause of the others is not known. This sample lists roughly 560,000 clones; 75% to 85% were detected once. 0.01% to 0.015% of the sample comes from the top ten. These records were also assigned to another study, of human thymus T cells. The second study's authors report: In Finland, the donors were immunologically healthy infants who were having open corrective cardiac surgery for congenital heart defects. The thymus tissue came from surgical resects taken out during corrective cardiac surgery. Usage of V and J gene segments appeared to be biased in both the thymic and the peripheral blood repertoires. According to the related research, thymic TCR repertoires were highly overlapping among unrelated individuals. TCR alpha and beta repertoires from roughly 8 infant thymus samples and a few related peripheral blood samples were characterized in the study. Donor ages ranged from roughly 6 to 244 days, and the cohort comprised 5 to 7 male and a couple of female infants. Thymocytes were mechanically released from the tissue and were stored as pellets of roughly 9-30 million cells at -70 degrees C. A QIAsymphony instrument was used to extract genomic DNA from the frozen cell pellets. The immunoSEQ multiplex PCR assay was used to amplify the TCRB and TCRAD loci from a standardized quantity of quality-controlled genomic DNA. Amplicons spanned the V(D)J region at a length sufficient to cover the CDR3 and identify V and J genes. The commercial immunoSEQ service was used to sequence amplicons on an Illumina platform. Primer bias and sequencing errors were corrected as previously described, and TCRAD and TCRB definitions were based on the IMGT database. Analysis of the repertoires was done with immunoSEQ Analyzer 3.0 and VDJTools and included basic statistics, V/J segment usage, diversity estimates, rarefaction and pairwise overlap. To estimate diversity, the Chao1, ChaoE, Efron-Thisted, Shannon and inverse Simpson indices were applied, and diversity was also estimated on datasets down-sampled to the smallest sample. Repertoire overlap was determined by strict matching of CDR3 nucleotide sequence, V gene and J gene, and Jaccard-based multidimensional scaling clustering was applied. On average, thymus samples gave hundreds of thousands of unique TCRB clonotypes, whereas blood samples gave approximately 84,000.

Sequenced: thymocytes. This TCR was sampled from a boy in the first two years of life with a congenital heart defect. Donor details come from another sample of the same person, matched by shared clones. Here the chain combines TRBV19 and TRBJ1-2; matching of 6 bases hints at TRBD1 as the D gene. The CDR3 sequence is CASSISGDEGYTF. The nucleotide sequence is TGTGCCAGTAGTATATCAGGGGACGAGGGCTACACCTTC.